This T cell receptor (beta chain) is drawn from a study of cytomegalovirus exposure and HLA in healthy donors. Study as a whole: Earlier, approximately 190 million T cells were analyzed, and fewer than 120 million unique TCR beta sequences were found among them.

General study findings and limits: By a later analysis, the bulk of CMV-associated TCR beta chains appeared HLA-restricted. V- and J-gene trimming of TCR beta was linked (in a later analysis) to a missense DCLRE1C variant. A later look showed TCR association rates differing by HLA locus, highest for DRB1 and lowest for HLA-C.

PCR employed 60 Vbeta and 13 Jbeta primers. TCRdb's table, derived via immunoSEQ multiplex PCR, lists solely in-frame clones and lacks some. The sample has more than 95,000 clones; approximately 17% are singletons. About this clone itself: Its matching antigen is unknown.

V lost 4 bases and J lost 4; bases outside the gene matches: 12. Germline CDR1 is ENHRY and CDR2 is SYGVKD. The CDR3 runs to 16 residues. The genes are TRBV10-3 and TRBJ1-1; the match to TRBD1 covers 7 bases. The specimen sequenced was PBMCs. The clonotype was recovered from a female donor in good health and CMV-seropositive. CDR3 amino acids: CAISGDRADRATEAFF. CDR3 bases: TGTGCCATCAGTGGAGACAGGGCGGATCGGGCCACTGAAGCTTTCTTT.